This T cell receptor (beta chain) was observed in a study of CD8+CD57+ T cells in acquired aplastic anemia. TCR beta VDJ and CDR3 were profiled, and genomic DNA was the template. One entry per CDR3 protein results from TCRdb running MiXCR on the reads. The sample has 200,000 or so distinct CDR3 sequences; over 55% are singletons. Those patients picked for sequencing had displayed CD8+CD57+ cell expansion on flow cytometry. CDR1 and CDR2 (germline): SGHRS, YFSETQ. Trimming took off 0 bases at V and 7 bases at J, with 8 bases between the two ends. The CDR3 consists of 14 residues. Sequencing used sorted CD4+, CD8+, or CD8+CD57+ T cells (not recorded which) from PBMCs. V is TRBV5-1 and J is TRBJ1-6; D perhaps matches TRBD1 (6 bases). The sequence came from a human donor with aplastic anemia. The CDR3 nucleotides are TGCGCCAGCAGCTTGGACAGGGAGAATTCACCCCTCCACTTT. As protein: CASSLDRENSPLHF. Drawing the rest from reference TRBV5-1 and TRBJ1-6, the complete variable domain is KAGVTQTPRYLIKTRGQQVTLSCSPISGHRSVSWYQQTPGQGLQFLFEYFSETQRNKGNFPGRFSGRQFSNSRSEMNVSTLELGDSALYLCASSLDRENSPLHFGNGTRLTVT.